The 19 T cell receptor beta chains below were found in one sample sequenced in a study of vaccination effects on CD4 cells after COVID-19 (dated by TCRdb to between 2022 and 2023). Their antigens are not known. The library came from the immunoSEQ multiplex PCR assay. What TCRdb holds here is the immuneACCESS table cut down to in-frame rearrangements. Part of the clones is not present; checked against another copy, under half of the missing clones reflect an unresolved V gene, and the others are unexplained. The sample records tens of thousands of clones, about two thirds of which are singletons. The ten largest clones take up under 30% of the sample. After around eleven days of culture, CD4+ T cells were isolated with the EasySep CD4+ T cell isolation kit. This specimen was CD4+ T cells from PBMCs cultured without peptide, taken before COVID-19 vaccination. These receptor sequences come from a human donor who had a prior SARS-CoV-2 infection.

This chain's CDR3 is CASSFVLAKNIQYF. The CDR3 region has the DNA TGTGCCAGCAGTTTCGTGTTAGCCAAAAACATTCAGTACTTC. This chain links TRBV28 with TRBJ2-4, with no clear D. The V gene lost 3 bases and the J gene lost 0 bases, with 6 bases spanning the gap. There are 14 residues in the CDR3. Germline lookup yields CDR1 MDHEN and CDR2 SYDVKM.

The chain carries TRBV28 and TRBJ1-2, with D unresolved. The CDR3 has 12 amino acids. V shed 4 bases and J shed 2 bases, with 5 bases lying between them. Germline CDR1 is MDHEN and CDR2 is SYDVKM. For the CDR3, the DNA is TGTGCCAGCAGTTCCAGAAACTATGGCTACACCTTC. It yields the protein CASSSRNYGYTF.

In its sample, this clone was seen a few times. V is TRBV5-1 and J is TRBJ1-2; perhaps TRBD1 as D (5 bases). CDR3 length: 15 residues. Between the trimmed V and J ends, which lost 0 bases and 0 bases, there was a span of 9 bases. Germline V lookup: CDR1 SGHRS, CDR2 YFSETQ. The CDR3 DNA reads TGCGCCAGCAGCTTGGTCCCAGGGTCTAACTATGGCTACACCTTC. The encoded protein is CASSLVPGSNYGYTF.

This clone was seen a few times. V usage is TRBV4-3 and J usage is TRBJ1-6; D ambiguous. CDR1 is LGHNA, CDR2 YSLEER, per germline. Trimming pared 0 bases from V and 6 bases from J, leaving 15 bases between. This CDR3 contains 17 residues. The CDR3 nucleotides are TGCGCCAGCAGCCAAGATCATGCGAATCCCTTTAATTCACCCCTCCACTTT. It yields the protein CASSQDHANPFNSPLHF.

V and J are TRBV18 and TRBJ2-2; D gene unclear. Germline V gene data show CDR1 as KGHSH and CDR2 as LQKENI. The V and J ends lost 3 bases and 5 bases respectively, with 25 bases between them. This CDR3 comprises 19 residues. This CDR3 is CASSPSRPPTTTGTGELFF. CDR3 nucleotides: TGTGCCAGCTCACCGAGTCGTCCGCCTACAACCACTGGTACCGGGGAGCTGTTTTTT.

V gene TRBV24-1 combines with J gene TRBJ2-5, with D possibly TRBD2 on 6 matching bases. The V end was cut by 4 bases, the J end by 4 bases, with 12 bases between. Looked up from germline, CDR1 is KGHDR and CDR2 is SFDVKD. There are 14 residues in the CDR3. CDR3 in amino acids: CATSDKTSLETQYF. In nucleotides, the CDR3 is TGTGCCACCAGTGACAAGACTAGTTTAGAGACCCAGTACTTC.

The chain has TRBV3-1 (or the pseudogene TRBV3-2) and TRBJ2-1; tentatively, D is TRBD2 (6 bases). From germline, CDR1 is LGHDT and CDR2 YNNKEL (reference sequence). Trimming shortened V by 0 bases and J by 0 bases, and 6 bases separated the two germline ends. The CDR3 sequence is 15 residues long. CDR3 amino acids: CASSQDGGSYNEQFF. DNA of the CDR3: TGTGCCAGCAGCCAAGACGGGGGCTCCTACAATGAGCAGTTCTTC.

This clone was observed a few times. CDR3 protein: CASSLRTALNSPLHF. DNA for the CDR3: TGTGCCAGCAGCCTACGGACTGCGCTTAATTCACCCCTCCACTTT. The V and J genes are TRBV7-8 and TRBJ1-6; D gene ambiguous. Trimming removed 5 bases at V and 6 bases at J, with 14 bases between. This CDR3 is built from 15 residues. CDR1 is SGHVS, CDR2 FQNEAQ, per germline. Looking up the rest from reference TRBV7-8 and TRBJ1-6 gives the full variable domain: GAGVSQSPRYKVAKRGQDVALRCDPISGHVSLFWYQQALGQGPEFLTYFQNEAQLDKSGLPSDRFFAERPEGSVSTLKIQRTQQEDSAVYLCASSLRTALNSPLHFGNGTRLTVT.

The chain carries TRBV5-1 and TRBJ1-1; D remains unclear. V lost 0 bases and J 2 bases, leaving 11 bases between the germline ends. The CDR3 totals 15 residues. Per the germline V gene, CDR1 is SGHRS and CDR2 is YFSETQ. In nucleotides, the CDR3 is TGCGCCAGCAGCTTGGATGGGAGGGAAAACACTGAAGCTTTCTTT. It translates to CASSLDGRENTEAFF.

This chain connects TRBV7-8 to TRBJ1-3; D may be TRBD1 (6 bases). Germline CDR1 SGHVS, CDR2 FQNEAQ. Trimming took 2 bases from V and 1 from J, leaving 18 bases between them. The CDR3 is 18 amino acids. CDR3 protein: CASSLRALQGSSGNTIYF. The CDR3 DNA reads TGTGCCAGCAGCTTACGTGCATTACAGGGATCGTCTGGAAACACCATATATTTT.

The V and J genes are TRBV7-9 and TRBJ1-2; D is unclear. This CDR3 comprises 14 residues. The germline V and J ends were trimmed by 4 bases and 2 bases, with 11 bases remaining between them. CDR1 is SEHNR, CDR2 FQNEAQ, per germline (reference sequence). The CDR3 nucleotides read TGTGCCAGCAGCTCCCGGGTGTCGAACTATGGCTACACCTTC. Its protein product is CASSSRVSNYGYTF.

This clone has just a few counts. The rearrangement uses TRBV5-1 and TRBJ1-4; TRBD1 matches 9 bases. The CDR3 extends over 15 amino acids. V was clipped by 3 bases and J by 5 bases; unmatched bases: 5. Germline CDR1 SGHRS, CDR2 YFSETQ. CDR3 sequence: CASSWGDRENEKLFF. In nucleotides, the CDR3 is TGCGCCAGCAGCTGGGGGGACAGGGAAAATGAAAAACTGTTTTTT.

This chain connects TRBV6-1 to TRBJ2-5, with TRBD2 matching 11 bases. Germline CDR1 is MNHNS and CDR2 is SASEGT. The CDR3 sequence is 17 residues long. Losses at the gene ends were 1 base for V and 10 bases for J; bases not matched to a gene: 14. The CDR3 nucleotides read TGTGCCAGCAGTGAAGGTCTAGCGGGAGGCCCCCAGAGCAGCCAGTACTTC. This codes for CASSEGLAGGPQSSQYF.

This clone has a count of ten or more. The gene calls are TRBV5-4 and TRBJ2-5; unclear D gene. CDR3 length equals 12 residues. Germline CDR1 is SGHNT and CDR2 is YYREEE (reference sequence). Between the trimmed V and J ends, which lost 1 base and 5 bases, there was a span of 6 bases. CDR3 amino acids: CASSLRWETQYF. Here the CDR3 DNA reads TGTGCCAGCAGCTTGAGATGGGAGACCCAGTACTTC.

The rearrangement links TRBV4-2 to TRBJ2-1; D is uncertain. CDR1 LGHNA and CDR2 YNFKEQ come from the germline V gene. The V end lost 4 bases, the J end lost 1 base, and 11 bases lay between the germline ends. This CDR3 spans 15 amino acids. This CDR3 is CASSPSWDSYNEQFF. The CDR3 nucleotides read TGTGCCAGCAGCCCCTCGTGGGATTCCTACAATGAGCAGTTCTTC.

This clone was found a few times. The chain is built from TRBV2 and TRBJ2-2, with D maybe TRBD1 (5 bases). This CDR3 comprises 15 residues. CDR1 is SNHLY and CDR2 is FYNNEI in the germline V gene. Trimming pared 7 bases from V and 7 bases from J, leaving 19 bases between. The CDR3 region is CASTLRQGGDGELFF. DNA for the CDR3: TGTGCCAGCACCCTAAGGCAGGGTGGGGACGGGGAGCTGTTTTTT. Looking up the rest from reference TRBV2 and TRBJ2-2 gives the full variable domain: EPEVTQTPSHQVTQMGQEVILRCVPISNHLYFYWYRQILGQKVEFLVSFYNNEISEKSEIFDDQFSVERPDGSNFTLKIRSTKLEDSAMYFCASTLRQGGDGELFFGEGSRLTVL.

This rearrangement joins TRBV11-2 to TRBJ1-4, with TRBD1 identical over 7 bases. J was trimmed by 2 bases and V by 0 bases; bases with no gene match: 15. The CDR3 runs to 20 residues. Per germline, CDR1 SGHAT and CDR2 FQNNGV. The DNA of the CDR3 is TGTGCCAGCAGCTTAGATCCCCCCCAGGGGGTTATTTCGACTAATGAAAAACTGTTTTTT. It specifies CASSLDPPQGVISTNEKLFF.

The rearrangement uses TRBV18 and TRBJ1-4; TRBD1 agrees at 8 bases. Germline lookup yields CDR1 KGHSH and CDR2 LQKENI. The CDR3 contains 15 residues. V was pared by 3 bases and J by 7 bases, with 7 bases of the junction left unmatched. This CDR3 reads CASSPISDRGEKLFF. The CDR3 DNA reads as TGTGCCAGCTCACCGATATCAGACAGGGGTGAAAAACTGTTTTTT.

This clone was picked up a small number of times. This chain uses TRBV3-1 (or the pseudogene TRBV3-2) with TRBJ1-2; possibly TRBD1 for D (6 bases). Germline CDR1 LGHDT, CDR2 YNNKEL (reference sequence). Trimming stripped 4 bases from V and 6 bases from J, with 15 bases between. The CDR3 has 14 amino acids. Written as DNA, the CDR3 is TGTGCCAGCAGCCGTCAACAGGGATCGAATGGCTACACCTTC. It encodes CASSRQQGSNGYTF.